What follows is one T cell receptor beta chain and its context. V was pared by 4 bases and J by 5 bases, with 7 bases of the junction left unmatched. This CDR3 has 14 residues. CDR1 and CDR2 from the germline V gene are MNHEY and SMNVEV (reference sequence). In the authors' workflow: Cell counts per sample came from amplifying reference gene primers. The protocol was immunoSEQ multiplex PCR, while the TCRdb copy is restricted to in-frame clones and leaves out a portion. D and trimming were read from the DNA, whereas the V and J calls and clone size are those reported in that table. Among some 94,000 clones listed, roughly 72% were seen once. This entry is derived from a study of blood T cell repertoires in COVID-19. Turning to the study itself: In each case, the material was cDNA or gDNA derived from T cells, B-cell-depleted T cells, or PBMCs.

The receptor comes from a woman aged 55-69 years in a cohort sampled during active or convalescent COVID-19. The chain uses TRBV27 and TRBJ1-2, with 7 bases aligning to TRBD1. Sequenced: peripheral blood. CDR3 residues: CASSSSQGQYGYTF. CDR3 DNA sequence: TGTGCCAGCAGTTCGTCACAGGGGCAGTATGGCTACACCTTC.